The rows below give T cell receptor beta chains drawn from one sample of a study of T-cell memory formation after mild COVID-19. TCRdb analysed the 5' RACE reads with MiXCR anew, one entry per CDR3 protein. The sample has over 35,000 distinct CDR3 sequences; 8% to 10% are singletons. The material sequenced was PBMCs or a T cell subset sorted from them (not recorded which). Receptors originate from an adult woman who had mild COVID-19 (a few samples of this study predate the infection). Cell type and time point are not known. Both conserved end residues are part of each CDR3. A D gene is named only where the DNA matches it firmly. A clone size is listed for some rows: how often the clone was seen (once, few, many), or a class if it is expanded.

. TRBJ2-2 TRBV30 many TGTGCCTGGTCCTCGCGGGTGAACACCGGGGAGCTGTTTTTT CAWSSRVNTGELFF
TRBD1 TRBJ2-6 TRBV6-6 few TGTGCCAGCAGTTACTACAGGGGGGCGGCCAACGTCCTGACTTTC CASSYYRGAANVLTF
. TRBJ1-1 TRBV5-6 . TGTGCCAGCAGCTTAATAGGGGAACCCGGAGCTTTCTTT CASSLIGEPGAFF
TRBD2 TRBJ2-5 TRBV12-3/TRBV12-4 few TGTGCCAGCAGGACTAGCGTGACTCAAGAGACCCAGTACTTC CASRTSVTQETQYF
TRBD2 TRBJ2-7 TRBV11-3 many TGTGCCAGCAGCCCGCCTTGGACTAGCGGGAACGAGCAGTACTTC CASSPPWTSGNEQYF
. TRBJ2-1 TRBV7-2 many TGTGCCAGCAGCTTTGCAGTCTACAATGAGCAGTTCTTC CASSFAVYNEQFF
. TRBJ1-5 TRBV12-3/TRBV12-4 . TGTGCCAGCAGTTTAGCGACTTCGGGTCAGCCCCAGAATTTT CASSLATSGQPQNF
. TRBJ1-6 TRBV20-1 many TGCAGTGCTATGGACGGACGTAATTCACCCCTCCACTTT CSAMDGRNSPLHF
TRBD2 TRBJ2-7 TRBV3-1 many TGTGCCAGCAGCTCAACTAGCGCGGCCTACGAGCAGTACTTC CASSSTSAAYEQYF
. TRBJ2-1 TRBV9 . TGTGCCAGCAGCGTTGACTCCTACGACAATGAGCAGTTCTTC CASSVDSYDNEQFF
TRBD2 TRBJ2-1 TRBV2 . TGTGCCAGCACCCTACCGGCTGGCGGGGGGGGGCAGTTCTTC CASTLPAGGGGQFF
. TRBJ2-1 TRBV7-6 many TGTGCCAGCAGCCGCCGGCTAGCCGGGAACGATGAGCAGTTCTTC CASSRRLAGNDEQFF
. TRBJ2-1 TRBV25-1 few TGTGCCAGCAGTGTATACAGGGAGGGTGAGCAGTTCTTC CASSVYREGEQFF
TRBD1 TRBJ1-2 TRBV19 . TGTGCCAGTATCAAAGGGACAGGGAACTATGGCTACACCTTC CASIKGTGNYGYTF
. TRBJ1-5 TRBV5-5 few TGTGCCAGCAGCTTGGAGCGGCCGACCGGGAGCAATCAGCCCCAGCATTTT CASSLERPTGSNQPQHF
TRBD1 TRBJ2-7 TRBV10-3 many TGTGCCATCAGTCCACAGGGGGCCCCTTTGTTTGAGCAGTACTTC CAISPQGAPLFEQYF
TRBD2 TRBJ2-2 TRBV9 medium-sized TGTGCCAGCAGCGGACTAGCGGGAGGGGGAACCGGGGAGCTGTTTTTT CASSGLAGGGTGELFF
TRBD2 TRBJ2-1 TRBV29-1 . TGCAGCGTTTCTGGTAAGCGGGGCAACTCCTACAATGAGCAGTTCTTC CSVSGKRGNSYNEQFF
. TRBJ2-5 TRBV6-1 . TGTGCCAGCAGTGAAGCGCCTAGCGTGACCCAGTACTTC CASSEAPSVTQYF
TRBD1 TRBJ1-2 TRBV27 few TGTGCCAGCAGGGACAGGGTCCATGGCTACACCTTC CASRDRVHGYTF
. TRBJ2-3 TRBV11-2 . TGTGCCAGCAGCCCTCCCGGGATTCTCACAGATACGCAGTATTTT CASSPPGILTDTQYF
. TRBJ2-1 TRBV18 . TGTGCCAGCTCACCTTCTCCCACAGGGGAGCAGTTCTTC CASSPSPTGEQFF
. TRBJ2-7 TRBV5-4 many TGTGCCAGCAGCTTGGTCGGCTACGAGCAGTACTTC CASSLVGYEQYF
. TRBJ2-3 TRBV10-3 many TGTGCCATCAGTGAAGAACGGGGGCCTAGCACAGATACGCAGTATTTT CAISEERGPSTDTQYF
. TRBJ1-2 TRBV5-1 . TGCGCCAGCAGCTTGGGGGTTGAGGGAATCGGCTACACCTTC CASSLGVEGIGYTF
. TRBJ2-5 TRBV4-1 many TGCGCCAGCAGCCAAGGTGAGGGAACTTTCCAAGAGACCCAGTACTTC CASSQGEGTFQETQYF
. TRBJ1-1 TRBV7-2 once TGTGCCAGCAGCCTTAGTAGGACAGCGAACACTGAAGCTTTCTTT CASSLSRTANTEAFF
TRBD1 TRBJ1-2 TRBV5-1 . TGCGCCAGCAGTCCGGACAGGGTACAGTATGGCTACACCTTC CASSPDRVQYGYTF
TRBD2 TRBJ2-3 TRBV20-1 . TGCAGTGCTACACGACTGATGGCGGGAGTACATTCCACAGATACGCAGTATTTT CSATRLMAGVHSTDTQYF
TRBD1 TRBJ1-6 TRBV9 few TGTGCCAGCAGCGGGGGACAGGACCGATATAATTCACCCCTCCACTTT CASSGGQDRYNSPLHF
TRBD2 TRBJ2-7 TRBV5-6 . TGTGCCAGCAGCTTGATGCGGGGGGAGCAGTACTTC CASSLMRGEQYF
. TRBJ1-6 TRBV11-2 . TGTGCCAGCAGCTCCGGCGGGCAGAATAATTCACCCCTCCACTTT CASSSGGQNNSPLHF
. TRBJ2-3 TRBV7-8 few TGTGCCAGCAGCGGTGAGGGCCTCGCAGATACGCAGTATTTT CASSGEGLADTQYF
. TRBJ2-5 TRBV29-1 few TGCAGCTCGGGGGCAGAGGAGACCCAGTACTTC CSSGAEETQYF
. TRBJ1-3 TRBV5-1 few TGCGCCAGCAGCTTGGAGGGAAACACCATATATTTT CASSLEGNTIYF
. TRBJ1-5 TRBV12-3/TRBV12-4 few TGTGCCAGCAGTGTCCGGACACCTTATAGCAATCAGCCCCAGCATTTT CASSVRTPYSNQPQHF
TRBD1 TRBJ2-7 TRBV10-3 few TGTGCCATCGGGGGGACAGGGCTCCACGAGCAGTACTTC CAIGGTGLHEQYF
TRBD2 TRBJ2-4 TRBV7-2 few TGTGCCAGCAGCTCGCGACTAGCGAGCAACATTCAGTACTTC CASSSRLASNIQYF
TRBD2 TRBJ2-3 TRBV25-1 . TGTGCCAGCAGTGAGGGCCGGACTCGGGGAGGACTAGCGACAAGCACAGATACGCAGTATTTT CASSEGRTRGGLATSTDTQYF
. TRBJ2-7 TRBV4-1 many TGCGCCAGCAGCCAAGAACGGACACCTGGCTCCTACGAGCAGTACTTC CASSQERTPGSYEQYF
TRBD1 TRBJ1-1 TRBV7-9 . TGTGCCAGCAGCTTATCCAGGGGGCGGTCCGGGAACACTGAAGCTTTCTTT CASSLSRGRSGNTEAFF
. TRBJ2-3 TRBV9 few TGTGCCAGCAGCCCTCAAATCGGCACAGATACGCAGTATTTT CASSPQIGTDTQYF